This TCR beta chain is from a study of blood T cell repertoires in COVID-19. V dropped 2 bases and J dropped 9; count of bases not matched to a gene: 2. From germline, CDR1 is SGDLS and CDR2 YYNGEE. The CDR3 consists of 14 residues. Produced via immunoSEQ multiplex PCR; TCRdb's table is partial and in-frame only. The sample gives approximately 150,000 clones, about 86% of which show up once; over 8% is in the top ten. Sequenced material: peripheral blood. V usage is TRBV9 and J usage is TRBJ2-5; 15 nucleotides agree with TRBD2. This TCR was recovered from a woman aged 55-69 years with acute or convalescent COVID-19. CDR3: CASSVGTSGGPQYF. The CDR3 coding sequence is TGTGCCAGCAGCGTGGGGACTAGCGGGGGGCCCCAGTACTTC.